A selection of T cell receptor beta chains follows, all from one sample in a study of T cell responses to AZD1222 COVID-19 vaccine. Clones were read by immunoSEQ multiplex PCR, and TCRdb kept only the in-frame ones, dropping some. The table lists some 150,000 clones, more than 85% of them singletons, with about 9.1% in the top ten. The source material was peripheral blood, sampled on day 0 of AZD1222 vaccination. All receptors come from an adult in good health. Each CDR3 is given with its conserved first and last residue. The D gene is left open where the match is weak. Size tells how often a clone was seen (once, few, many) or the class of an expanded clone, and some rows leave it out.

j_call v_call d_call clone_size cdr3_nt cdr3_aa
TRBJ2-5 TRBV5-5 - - TGTGCCAGCACGTCCCGTCGGGGGATCCAAGAGACCCAGTACTTC CASTSRRGIQETQYF
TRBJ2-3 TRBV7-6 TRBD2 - TGTGCCAGCAGCTTAAGGGCGGGGGGGCAAAGGCTGTGGAGCACAGATACGCAGTATTTT CASSLRAGGQRLWSTDTQYF
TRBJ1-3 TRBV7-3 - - TGTGCCAGCAGCCGGACAGTCGGAAACACCATATATTTT CASSRTVGNTIYF
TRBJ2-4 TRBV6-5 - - TGTGCCAGCAGGGACCCCCAACAAAACATTCAGTACTTC CASRDPQQNIQYF
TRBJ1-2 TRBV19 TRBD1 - TGTGCCAGTATGACGATATGGGACAGCACTATGGATGGCTACACCTTC CASMTIWDSTMDGYTF
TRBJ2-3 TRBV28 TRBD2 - TGTGCCAGCAGTTTGGCAGGGACTAGCGCGGGAGATACGCAGTATTTT CASSLAGTSAGDTQYF
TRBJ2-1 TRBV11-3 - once TGTGCCAGCAGCTTAAGGTTCAGGGCCCACAATGAGCAGTTCTTC CASSLRFRAHNEQFF
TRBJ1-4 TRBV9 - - TGTGCCAGCAGCAAGGATGCGGCTAATGAAAAACTGTTTTTT CASSKDAANEKLFF
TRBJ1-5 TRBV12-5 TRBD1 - TGTGCTAGTGGTTTCGGACAGGCGAAAAATAGCAATCAGCCCCAGCATTTT CASGFGQAKNSNQPQHF
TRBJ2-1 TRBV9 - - TGTGCCAGCAGCGTAGTACCCAATGAGCAGTTCTTC CASSVVPNEQFF
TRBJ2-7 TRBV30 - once TGTGCCTGGAGTCCGTCAGGGAGCTACGAGCAGTACTTC CAWSPSGSYEQYF
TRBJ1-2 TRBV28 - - TGTGCCAGCAGTTTCTTAACAGCCGGGCGGTATGGCTACACCTTC CASSFLTAGRYGYTF
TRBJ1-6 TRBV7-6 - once TGTGCCAGCAGCTTAGATCCAGTCAGTTCACCCCTCCACTTT CASSLDPVSSPLHF